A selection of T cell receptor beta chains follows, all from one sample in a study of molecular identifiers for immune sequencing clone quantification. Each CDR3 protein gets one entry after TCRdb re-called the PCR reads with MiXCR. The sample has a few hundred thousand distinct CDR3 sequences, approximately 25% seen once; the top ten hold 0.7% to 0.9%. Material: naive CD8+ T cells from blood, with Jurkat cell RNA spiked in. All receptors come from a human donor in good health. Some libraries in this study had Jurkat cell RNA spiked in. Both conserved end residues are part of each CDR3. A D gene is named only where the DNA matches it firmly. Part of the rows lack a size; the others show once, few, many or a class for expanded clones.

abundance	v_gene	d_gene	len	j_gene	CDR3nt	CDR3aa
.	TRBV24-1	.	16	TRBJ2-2	TGTGCCACCAGTGATTTCCGGACTTCCAACACCGGGGAGCTGTTTTTT	CATSDFRTSNTGELFF
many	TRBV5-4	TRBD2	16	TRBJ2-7	TGTGCCAGCAGCGGTGCCGGGACTAGCGGGATGTACGAGCAGTACTTC	CASSGAGTSGMYEQYF
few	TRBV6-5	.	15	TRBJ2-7	TGTGCCAGCACCGCCACAGGCGCGCTAGGATACGGGCAGTACTTC	CASTATGALGYGQYF
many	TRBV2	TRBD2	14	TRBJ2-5	TGTGCCAGCAGCGGGACTAGCGGGCAAGAGACCCAGTACTTC	CASSGTSGQETQYF
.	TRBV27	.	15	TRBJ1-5	TGTGCCAGCAGTTTAGCAGGGGAAGCGAATCAGCCCCAGCATTTT	CASSLAGEANQPQHF
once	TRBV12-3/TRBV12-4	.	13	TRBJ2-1	TGTGCCAGCAGGCTTACCGTGGATGATGAGCAGTTCTTC	CASRLTVDDEQFF
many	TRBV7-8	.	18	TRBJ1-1	TGTGCCAGCAGCTTAGCTTTCTCGCAGGGGAGGGTGTACACTGAAGCTTTCTTT	CASSLAFSQGRVYTEAFF
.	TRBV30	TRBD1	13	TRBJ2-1	TGTGCCTATGTGACAGGGCCCTATGGTGAGCAGTTCTTC	CAYVTGPYGEQFF
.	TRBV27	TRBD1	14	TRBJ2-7	TGTGCCAGCAGGACTGGACAGGGGCCCTACGAGCAGTACTTC	CASRTGQGPYEQYF
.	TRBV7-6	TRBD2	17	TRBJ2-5	TGTGCCAGCAGCTCCGGGGGGGGGCCAAACTTACAAGAGACCCAGTACTTC	CASSSGGGPNLQETQYF
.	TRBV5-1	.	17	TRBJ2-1	TGCGCCAGCAGCTTGGTCAGAAGTCTGGAGACATACAATGAGCAGTTCTTC	CASSLVRSLETYNEQFF
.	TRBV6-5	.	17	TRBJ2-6	TGTGCCAGCAGTTACTCTGGATCGAGCTCTGGGGCCAACGTCCTGACTTTC	CASSYSGSSSGANVLTF
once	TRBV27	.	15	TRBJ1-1	TGTGCCAGCAGCCCTTCCTACTCGGCGAACACTGAAGCTTTCTTT	CASSPSYSANTEAFF
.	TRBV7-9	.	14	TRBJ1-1	TGTGCCAGCAGCTTAGTCGGGGGGCGGACTGAAGCTTTCTTT	CASSLVGGRTEAFF
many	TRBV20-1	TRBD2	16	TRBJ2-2	TGCAGTGCTAGAGATACTAGCGGGAGGAACACCGGGGAGCTGTTTTTT	CSARDTSGRNTGELFF